This T cell receptor (beta chain) stems from a study of blood T cells in healthy people across ages. Background on the study: Template switching retrieved approximately one barcoded beta molecule for each two T cells.

This clonotype was recorded a few times. Antigen unknown. V was cut by 3 bases and J by 0 bases, with 6 bases left in between. CDR1 and CDR2 (germline): KGHSH, LQKENI. This CDR3 is built from 15 residues. Findings and limits, study-wide: Donors of long life had a larger count of naive CD4+ cells and greater diversity than aged donors.

Together with a sample-barcoded 5' primer, a J-beta primer mix was included in a second PCR lasting about 7 to 11 cycles. Every cDNA molecule carried a tag from a template-switch adaptor bearing 12 random nucleotides. TCRdb called the 5' RACE reads again in MiXCR, with one record for every CDR3 protein. This sample has 850,000 to 1,100,000 distinct CDR3 sequences, with about two fifths found just once. Researchers report isolating at least 6 million PBMCs per sample. Input material: blood. The TCR sequence derives from a man younger than 35 in good health. This chain links TRBV18 with TRBJ2-6, with D unresolved. The CDR3 here is CASSPTISGANVLTF. In DNA form, the CDR3 reads TGTGCCAGCTCACCGACGATCTCTGGGGCCAACGTCCTGACTTTC.